This T cell receptor (beta chain) derives from a study of spatial heterogeneity in lung cancer. The study's findings and limits: Mutation counts in tumors were tracked by counts of expanded intratumoral alpha and beta TCRs.

TCRdb reprocessed the 5' RACE reads with MiXCR, giving one entry per CDR3 protein. Here the sample spans over 25,000 distinct CDR3 sequences, about 7% being singletons. Only a few counts were recorded for this clonotype. Antigen: not known. Stated time point: sample taken at primary tumor resection. The authors sequenced whole RNA from tumor, nontumor lung or frozen PBMC without sorting. The CDR3 extends over 15 amino acids. V dropped 3 bases and J dropped 10; count of bases not matched to a gene: 13. The TCR comes from a male donor with early-stage non-small cell lung cancer. Sample: lung tumor tissue, taken at surgery. The chain has TRBV12-3 or TRBV12-4 and TRBJ1-1; TRBD1 aligns across 8 bases. CDR3 protein: CASSLETGVVSRAFF. CDR3 coding DNA: TGTGCCAGCAGTTTGGAGACAGGGGTTGTGTCACGAGCTTTCTTT.